Reported below is one T cell receptor (beta chain). Its antigen remains unidentified. The sample comes from a study of blood T cells in healthy people across ages. Regarding the study as a whole: The study could not conclusively compare naive and antigen-experienced cells, given its unsorted PBMCs. Naive T cell percentage by flow cytometry tracked strongly with beta diversity.

Through a sample-barcoded 5' primer and a J-beta primer mix, a second PCR was run for about 6 to 12 cycles. MiXCR was run by TCRdb on the 5' RACE reads, yielding one entry per CDR3 protein. Of over 500,000 distinct CDR3 sequences detected, 40% to 65% appear once; the ten largest clones hold roughly 13%. Deletions cut 5 bases from V and 0 bases from J, with 7 bases between. Germline assignment: CDR1 MNHNY and CDR2 SVGAGI (reference sequence). This CDR3 is 13 amino acids long. The sequenced sample was blood. The genes are TRBV6-6 and TRBJ1-2, with D unresolved. This TCR derives from a woman over 75 in good health. The CDR3 DNA follows: TGTGCCAGCAGTCCCGGGACTAACTATGGCTACACCTTC. It codes for CASSPGTNYGYTF.